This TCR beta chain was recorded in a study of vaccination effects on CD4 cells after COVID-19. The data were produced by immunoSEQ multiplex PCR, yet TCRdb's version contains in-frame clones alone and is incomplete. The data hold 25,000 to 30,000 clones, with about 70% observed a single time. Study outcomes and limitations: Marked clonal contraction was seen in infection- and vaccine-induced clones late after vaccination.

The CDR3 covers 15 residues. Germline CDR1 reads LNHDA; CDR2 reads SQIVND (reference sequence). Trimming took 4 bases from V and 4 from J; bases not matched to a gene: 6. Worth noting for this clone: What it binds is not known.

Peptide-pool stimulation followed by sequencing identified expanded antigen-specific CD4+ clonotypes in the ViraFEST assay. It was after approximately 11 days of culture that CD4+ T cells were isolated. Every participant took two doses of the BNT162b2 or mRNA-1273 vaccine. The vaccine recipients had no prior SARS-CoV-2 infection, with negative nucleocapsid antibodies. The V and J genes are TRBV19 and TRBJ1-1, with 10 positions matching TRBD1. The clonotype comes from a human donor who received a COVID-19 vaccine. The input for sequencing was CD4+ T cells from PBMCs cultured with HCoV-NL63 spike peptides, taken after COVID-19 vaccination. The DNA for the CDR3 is TGTGCCAGTAGTAGACGACAGGGGGCGGCCACTGAAGCTTTCTTT. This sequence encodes CASSRRQGAATEAFF. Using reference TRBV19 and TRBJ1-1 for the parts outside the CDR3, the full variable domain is DGGITQSPKYLFRKEGQNVTLSCEQNLNHDAMYWYRQDPGQGLRLIYYSQIVNDFQKGDIAEGYSVSREKKESFPLTVTSAQKNPTAFYLCASSRRQGAATEAFFGQGTRLTVV.